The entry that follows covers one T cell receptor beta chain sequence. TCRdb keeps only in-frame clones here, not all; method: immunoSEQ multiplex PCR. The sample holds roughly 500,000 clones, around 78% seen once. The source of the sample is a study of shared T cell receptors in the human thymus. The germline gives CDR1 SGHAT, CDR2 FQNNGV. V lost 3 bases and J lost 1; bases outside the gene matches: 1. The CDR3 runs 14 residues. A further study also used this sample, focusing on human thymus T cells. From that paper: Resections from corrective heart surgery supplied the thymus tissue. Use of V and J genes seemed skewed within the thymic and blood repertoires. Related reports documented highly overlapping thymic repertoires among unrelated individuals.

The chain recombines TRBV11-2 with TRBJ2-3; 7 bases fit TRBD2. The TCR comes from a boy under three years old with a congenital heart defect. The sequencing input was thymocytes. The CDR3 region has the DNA TGTGCCAGCAGCTTCGGACTAGGCACAGATACGCAGTATTTT. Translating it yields CASSFGLGTDTQYF.